This TCR beta chain was identified during a study of T cell responses to AZD1222 COVID-19 vaccine. Study conclusions and caveats: The breadth and depth of Spike-specific TCRs increased once two AZD1222 doses had been given.

The germline gives CDR1 MNHEY, CDR2 SMNVEV (reference sequence). The V end lost 0 bases, the J end lost 4 bases, and 9 bases lay between the germline ends. This CDR3 comprises 15 residues. This clone was seen at least ten times. Its antigen remains unknown. Data came from immunoSEQ multiplex PCR; TCRdb stores just in-frame clones and leaves some out. Of 150,000 to 180,000 clones listed, 87% are singletons. Material: peripheral blood, obtained 28 days after the second AZD1222 dose. This TCR came from an adult who received the AZD1222 COVID-19 vaccine. The rearrangement joins TRBV27 to TRBJ2-2; weak D call: TRBD2 (6 bases). The CDR3 bases are TGTGCCAGCAGTTTATCCGGGAGAGGCACCGGGGAGCTGTTTTTT. Encoded protein: CASSLSGRGTGELFF.